This TCR beta chain was captured by sequencing in a study of blood T cell repertoires in COVID-19. Study-level information: From T cells, B-cell-depleted T cells, or PBMCs came the material, which was cDNA or gDNA.

With 8 bases clipped from V and 5 bases from J, the junction kept 5 bases outside the gene matches. Germline values: CDR1 ENHRY, CDR2 SYGVKD. This CDR3 is built from 16 residues. Sequencing used immunoSEQ multiplex PCR; TCRdb keeps in-frame clones, though not all of them. The top ten clones hold roughly 9.8% of a sample with around 180,000 clones, around 85% of them seen once. V is TRBV10-3 and J is TRBJ2-2; TRBD2 aligns across 16 bases. This sequence originates from a woman older than 75 with acute or convalescent COVID-19. The source material was peripheral blood. The CDR3 sequence is CAIPGTSGGATGELFF. The CDR3 DNA follows: TGTGCCATCCCTGGGACTAGCGGGGGGGCGACCGGGGAGCTGTTTTTT.